Listed below are T cell receptor beta chains from one sample, sequenced in a study of TIL therapy for anti-PD-1-resistant metastatic lung cancer. TCRdb's table, derived via immunoSEQ multiplex PCR, lists solely in-frame clones and lacks some. This sample has about 46,000 clones, with 80% to 90% found just once. The sequenced sample was blood, obtained at baseline. These receptors were collected from a person aged 25-80 years with non-small cell lung cancer. Each CDR3 is given with its conserved first and last residue. The order of the fields is clone size, V gene, J gene, D gene, CDR3 DNA, CDR3 protein. The D gene is left open where the match is weak. Size tells how often a clone was seen (once, few, many) or the class of an expanded clone, and some rows leave it out.

>-|TRBV13|TRBJ2-7|-
TGTGCCAGCAGCTTAGATTCGGGGCGGCCGCGCTACGAGCAGTACTTC
CASSLDSGRPRYEQYF
>once|TRBV10-2|TRBJ2-1|TRBD2
TGCGCCAGCACCCCCCGGACTAGCGGGGGTCCCTACAATGAGCAGTTCTTC
CASTPRTSGGPYNEQFF
>once|TRBV10-2|TRBJ2-5|TRBD1
TGCGCCAGTGGACAGGGGTCGATACAGACCCAGTACTTC
CASGQGSIQTQYF
>-|TRBV7-6|TRBJ2-5|TRBD1
TGTGCCAGCAGCTTAGCGTGGGGACAGGGCCAAGAGACCCAGTACTTC
CASSLAWGQGQETQYF
>few|TRBV4-3|TRBJ1-2|-
TGCGCCAGCAGCCAAGATTCCGGCGTCTATGGCTACACCTTC
CASSQDSGVYGYTF
>-|TRBV7-3|TRBJ1-1|-
TGTGCCAGCAGCTTATTGGGACAAATGAACACTGAAGCTTTCTTT
CASSLLGQMNTEAFF
>once|TRBV6-5|TRBJ2-1|-
TGTGCCAGCAACACAGGGTCCGGTGAGCAGTTCTTC
CASNTGSGEQFF
>-|TRBV28|TRBJ2-7|TRBD2
TGTGCCAGCGGAACCGTTGGCGGGGGGACGACCTACGAGCAGTACTTC
CASGTVGGGTTYEQYF
>-|TRBV12-3/TRBV12-4|TRBJ1-4|-
TGTGCCAGCAGTTTACCACAAATCGAAAAACTGTTTTTT
CASSLPQIEKLFF
>-|TRBV6-5|TRBJ2-2|-
TGTGCCAGCAGTTACATGGCAGGGAACACCGGGGAGCTGTTTTTT
CASSYMAGNTGELFF
>-|TRBV4-3|TRBJ1-4|-
TGCGCCAGCAGCCAAGATAGGCCAGGGTGGGAAAAACTGTTTTTT
CASSQDRPGWEKLFF
>-|TRBV11-3|TRBJ2-5|TRBD1
TGTGCCAGCAGCTTAGGCCAGGGGGAACGTGAGACCCAGTACTTC
CASSLGQGERETQYF
>-|TRBV7-5|TRBJ2-6|-
TGTGCCAGAAGCCGTAGCTTCGGGGGACGGGACGTCCTGACTTTC
CARSRSFGGRDVLTF
>-|TRBV6-5|TRBJ1-1|-
TGTGCCAGCAGGCACACCCTAGGGGGAAACACTGAAGCTTTCTTT
CASRHTLGGNTEAFF
>-|TRBV28|TRBJ2-6|-
TGTGCCAGCAGTTTACTTGGAAGCTCTGGGGCCAACGTCCTGACTTTC
CASSLLGSSGANVLTF
>-|TRBV7-9|TRBJ1-6|-
TGTGCCAGCAGCCATCCGATTAATTCACCCCTCCACTTT
CASSHPINSPLHF
>-|TRBV6-5|TRBJ1-1|-
TGTGCCAGCAGTTACAAAGCGAACACTGAAGCTTTCTTT
CASSYKANTEAFF
>-|TRBV29-1|TRBJ2-1|-
TGCAGCGTCGGGGGACAGACTTTTGAGCAGTTCTTC
CSVGGQTFEQFF
>once|TRBV2|TRBJ2-3|TRBD1
TGTGCCAGCAGAGGGACAGGGGATACGCAGTATTTT
CASRGTGDTQYF
>-|TRBV28|TRBJ1-3|-
TGTGCCAGCAGTCAGCTTGCCTCTGGAAACACCATATATTTT
CASSQLASGNTIYF
>-|TRBV7-2|TRBJ2-3|-
TGTGCCAGCAGCCCCAACACAGATACGCAGTATTTT
CASSPNTDTQYF
>-|TRBV7-9|TRBJ1-2|TRBD1
TGTGCCAGCAGCTTACAGGGGGGCGACTATGGCTACACCTTC
CASSLQGGDYGYTF
>-|TRBV10-3|TRBJ2-3|-
TGTGCCATCAGTGGACAGGACACAGTGGAGCCTACTCAACTTCCGCAGTATTTT
CAISGQDTVEPTQLPQYF
>-|TRBV27|TRBJ2-7|TRBD1
TGTGCCAGCAGTCCGACAGGGGAGGCAGGATACGAGCAGTACTTC
CASSPTGEAGYEQYF
>-|TRBV6-4|TRBJ2-6|TRBD1
TGTGCCAGCAGTGGAAGGACAGGGGGAACTGGGGCCAACGTCCTGACTTTC
CASSGRTGGTGANVLTF
>-|TRBV19|TRBJ1-2|-
TGTGCCAGTAGTCCCCAGGGAAACAGCTATGGCTACACCTTC
CASSPQGNSYGYTF
>-|TRBV19|TRBJ1-2|TRBD1
TGTGCCAGCGGACGACAGGGGGCGCAGAGTGGCTACACCTTC
CASGRQGAQSGYTF